Below, 25 T cell receptor beta chains from the same sample are listed, as sequenced in a study of T cells in Graves' hyperthyroidism and ophthalmopathy. Amplification of TCR beta CDR3 regions used RNA as the template. The HTBI primer set was used in a first-round RT-PCR of the TCR CDR3. TCRdb ran MiXCR on the multiplex PCR reads and lists one entry per CDR3 protein. In the table there are about 420,000 distinct CDR3 sequences, 15% to 18% of which are singletons. The sample taken for sequencing was blood. These receptors originate from a woman between 18 and 29 years old with Graves' hyperthyroidism.

This clonotype was seen many times. J is TRBJ2-5 and V is TRBV6-6; no reliable D call. Trimming removed 0 bases at V and 5 bases at J, with 13 bases between. There are 15 residues in the CDR3. The V gene's germline CDR1 is MNHNY and CDR2 SVGAGI (reference sequence). The DNA of the CDR3 is TGTGCCAGCAGTTACTCGATATGGGCCCAGGAGACCCAGTACTTC. Translation gives CASSYSIWAQETQYF.

This clonotype came up many times. This chain uses TRBV5-1 with TRBJ2-3, with 10 bases identical to TRBD2. The length of the CDR3 is 17 residues. V lost 0 bases and J lost 1; bases outside the gene matches: 5. Per the germline V gene, CDR1 is SGHRS and CDR2 is YFSETQ. DNA for the CDR3: TGCGCCAGCAGCTTGGTTCCTAGCGGGAGTGGCACAGATACGCAGTATTTT. It translates to CASSLVPSGSGTDTQYF.

This clonotype was counted only a few times. The chain couples TRBV4-1 to TRBJ2-1; 8 nucleotides agree with TRBD1. Germline V gene data show CDR1 as MGHRA and CDR2 as YSYEKL. The CDR3 is 17 amino acids. V dropped 3 bases and J dropped 4; count of bases not matched to a gene: 11. The chain's CDR3 is CASSQPNPGTGYNEQFF. The CDR3 region has the DNA TGCGCCAGCAGCCAGCCTAACCCCGGGACAGGTTACAATGAGCAGTTCTTC.

In nucleotides, the CDR3 is TGCGCCAGCAGCGGGGGACAGAATAATTCACCCCTCCACTTT. It encodes CASSGGQNNSPLHF. The chain combines TRBV5-1 with TRBJ1-6, with 7 bases lining up with TRBD1. CDR1 SGHRS and CDR2 YFSETQ come from the germline V gene. The trim removed 4 bases at V and 5 bases at J, leaving 3 bases unmatched. The length of the CDR3 is 14 residues.

This clonotype showed up just a few times. The chain carries TRBV10-3 and TRBJ2-3; D is possibly TRBD1 (6 bases). V gave up 7 bases and J gave up 6 bases, with 17 bases separating them. CDR1 ENHRY and CDR2 SYGVKD come from the germline V gene. The CDR3 is 14 amino acids. The CDR3 loop is CAITPRQESDTQYF. The DNA of the CDR3 is TGTGCCATCACCCCCCGACAGGAGTCCGATACGCAGTATTTT.

This clonotype was counted between two and nine times. V gene TRBV7-9 combines with J gene TRBJ2-1; perhaps TRBD2 as D (5 bases). CDR1 and CDR2 (germline): SEHNR, FQNEAQ (reference sequence). The CDR3 contains 14 residues. The V gene lost 1 base and the J gene lost 4 bases, with 8 bases spanning the gap. The CDR3 sequence: CASSLGGDYNEQFF. The DNA of the CDR3 is TGTGCCAGCAGCTTAGGGGGAGATTACAATGAGCAGTTCTTC.

A remark on this clonotype: A much larger clone lies one base from this, so it may be a read error. This sequence joins TRBV11-3 and TRBJ2-1; D tentatively fits TRBD1 or TRBD2 (5 bases each). This CDR3 contains 16 residues. Germline lookup yields CDR1 SGHNT and CDR2 YENEEA. The V gene lost 6 bases and the J gene lost 7 bases, with 22 bases spanning the gap. Here the CDR3 DNA reads TGTGCCAGCAGTCTAGAAGGGACCCGCCAACCAAATGAGCAGTTCTTC. Its protein is CASSLEGTRQPNEQFF.

The chain links TRBV20-1 to TRBJ2-3, with 10 nucleotides matching TRBD1. Trimming at V came to 5 bases and at J to 4 bases, leaving 6 bases not matched to a gene. The CDR3 length is 14 residues. CDR1 is DFQATT, CDR2 SNEGSKA, per germline (reference sequence). Written as DNA, the CDR3 is TGCAGTGCTGAATCCGGGACAGGGGCAGATACGCAGTATTTT. It codes for CSAESGTGADTQYF.

J is TRBJ1-6 and V is TRBV20-1; 7 bases are shared with TRBD1. The CDR3 has 15 amino acids. From germline, CDR1 is DFQATT and CDR2 SNEGSKA (reference sequence). J gave up 6 bases and V 3 bases, and 8 bases lay outside the gene matches. Here the CDR3 DNA reads TGCAGTGCTAGTTGGGACAGCTCTCTTAATTCACCCCTCCACTTT. It encodes CSASWDSSLNSPLHF.

In this sample, this clonotype turned up many times. The genes are TRBV3-1 and TRBJ1-5; 7 bases align to TRBD1. CDR1 is LGHDT and CDR2 is YNNKEL in the germline V gene (reference sequence). V dropped 4 bases and J dropped 4; count of bases not matched to a gene: 4. The CDR3 has 14 residues. CDR3 loop: CASSLGRGNQPQHF. The CDR3 nucleotides read TGTGCCAGCAGCCTAGGCAGGGGGAATCAGCCCCAGCATTTT.

A note on this clonotype: A much more abundant neighbour one base away suggests this may be a read error. V is TRBV20-1 and J is TRBJ1-5, with TRBD1 matching 9 bases. Per the germline V gene, CDR1 is DFQATT and CDR2 is SNEGSKA (reference sequence). The CDR3 has 14 amino acids. The CDR3 reads CNAREGQGLQPQHF. CDR3 bases: TGCAATGCCCGGGAGGGACAGGGACTACAGCCCCAGCATTTT.

This clonotype was observed many times. This chain links TRBV7-2 with TRBJ1-2; TRBD1 aligns across 10 bases. The CDR3 consists of 13 residues. V lost 5 bases, J lost 8 bases, and 5 bases stayed unmatched. In germline, CDR1 is SGHTA, CDR2 FQGNSA. The CDR3 is CASSRDRGTGYTF. The CDR3 bases are TGTGCCAGCAGCCGGGACAGGGGAACCGGCTACACCTTC. The full variable domain, rest sourced from reference TRBV7-2 and TRBJ1-2, is GAGVSQSPSNKVTEKGKDVELRCDPISGHTALYWYRQSLGQGLEFLIYFQGNSAPDKSGLPSDRFSAERTGGSVSTLTIQRTQQEDSAVYLCASSRDRGTGYTFGSGTRLTVV.

This clonotype turned up a few times. The V gene is TRBV12-3 or TRBV12-4, the J gene TRBJ2-4, with D maybe TRBD1 (7 bases). This CDR3 region has 16 residues. Trimming shortened V by 3 bases and J by 7 bases, and 19 bases separated the two germline ends. The CDR3 sequence: CASSLEGAGSGNIQYF. For the CDR3, the DNA is TGTGCCAGCAGTTTGGAGGGGGCGGGATCCGGGAACATTCAGTACTTC.

This chain connects TRBV5-1 to TRBJ2-1, with TRBD2 matching over 7 bases. Gene TRBJ2-7 matches the end of the DNA better, so the J call may be wrong. Germline V CDR1 and CDR2: SGHRS, YFSETQ. The CDR3 runs to 14 residues. The CDR3 reads CASSLGGGYNEQYF. The DNA of the CDR3 is TGCGCCAGCAGCTTGGGCGGGGGATACAATGAGCAGTACTTC.

This clonotype was counted at least ten times. The chain joins TRBV27 to TRBJ1-5; 8 nucleotides agree with TRBD1. This CDR3 region has 18 residues. Germline CDR1 reads MNHEY; CDR2 reads SMNVEV (reference sequence). V was clipped by 0 bases and J by 1 base; unmatched bases: 8. The CDR3 coding sequence is TGTGCCAGCAGTTTATCGCCGACAGGGGCAAGGAGCAATCAGCCCCAGCATTTT. As protein: CASSLSPTGARSNQPQHF.

The V call is TRBV12-3 or TRBV12-4, the J call TRBJ2-2; 7 bases are shared with TRBD2. The CDR3 consists of 17 residues. The CDR3 here is CASGVFGGRSVTGELFF. The CDR3 DNA reads as TGTGCGAGCGGGGTGTTTGGGGGGAGGTCGGTAACCGGGGAGCTGTTTTTT.

This clonotype was counted only a few times. The V call is TRBV4-1, the J call TRBJ1-5; D call uncertain. Germline assignment: CDR1 MGHRA and CDR2 YSYEKL. The CDR3 has 13 residues. Between the trimmed V and J ends, which lost 3 bases and 7 bases, there was a span of 10 bases. In DNA, the CDR3 is TGCGCCAGCAGCCAGGCCCGGAGCCAGCCCCAGCATTTT. It specifies CASSQARSQPQHF.

The chain recombines TRBV28 with TRBJ1-2; D unresolved. The CDR3 loop spans 15 amino acids. Trimming took 5 bases from V and 2 from J, leaving 15 bases between them. The germline V gene has CDR1 MDHEN and CDR2 SYDVKM. CDR3 sequence (DNA): TGTGCCAGCAGTCGCCCCTCGGAGTTAAACTATGGCTACACCTTC. This encodes CASSRPSELNYGYTF.

At least ten counts were recorded for this clonotype. The V and J genes are TRBV12-3 or TRBV12-4 and TRBJ2-6; TRBD1 agrees at 11 bases. CDR3 length: 17 amino acids. V lost 8 bases and J lost 1; bases outside the gene matches: 7. The CDR3 loop reads CASQRGQGASGANVLTF. The CDR3 nucleotides are TGTGCCAGCCAAAGAGGACAGGGGGCATCTGGGGCCAACGTCCTGACTTTC.

This clonotype was recorded many times. In DNA, the CDR3 is TGTGCCAGCAGCTCGAGGGGCCGCTCGTCTGAAAAACTGTTTTTT. This encodes CASSSRGRSSEKLFF. This chain joins TRBV3-1 and TRBJ1-4; weak D call: TRBD1 (5 bases). The V and J ends lost 5 bases and 7 bases respectively, with 17 bases between them. CDR1 is LGHDT and CDR2 is YNNKEL in the germline V gene (reference sequence). The CDR3 sequence is 15 residues long.

This clonotype was recorded at least ten times. V and J are TRBV7-3 and TRBJ2-1; TRBD1 might be the D (5 bases). V was shortened by 1 base and J by 8 bases, with 12 bases between the two germline ends. In germline, CDR1 is SGHTA, CDR2 FQGTGA. The CDR3 sequence is 14 residues long. The CDR3 region is CASSLSTLRDEQFF. CDR3 sequence (DNA): TGTGCCAGCAGCTTAAGTACGCTCAGGGATGAGCAGTTCTTC.

This clonotype was seen a handful of times. This sequence joins TRBV7-6 and TRBJ1-6, with TRBD1 matching over 8 bases. Unmatched junction bases numbered 6, after V lost 5 bases and J lost 9 bases. There are 14 residues in the CDR3. Germline V gene data show CDR1 as SGHVS and CDR2 as FNYEAQ. The CDR3 sequence: CASSPQGVGSPLHF. In nucleotides, the CDR3 is TGTGCCAGCAGCCCACAGGGGGTTGGTTCACCCCTCCACTTT.

V is TRBV4-2 and J is TRBJ1-6; D is unclear. This CDR3 region has 15 residues. The germline V and J ends were trimmed by 0 bases and 9 bases, with 12 bases remaining between them. Germline V gene data show CDR1 as LGHNA and CDR2 as YNFKEQ. The DNA of the CDR3 is TGTGCCAGCAGCCAAGATGACGGGCAAGTTTCACCCCTCCACTTT. This gives the protein CASSQDDGQVSPLHF.

This clonotype was seen ten or more times. V is TRBV2 and J is TRBJ1-5, with D unclear. CDR3 length: 15 residues. CDR1 is SNHLY and CDR2 is FYNNEI in the germline V gene. V was shortened by 7 bases and J by 4 bases, with 17 bases between the two germline ends. As DNA, the CDR3 is TGTGCCAGCACCGACGGTCGCAGAATTAATCAGCCCCAGCATTTT. This encodes CASTDGRRINQPQHF.

The J gene is TRBJ2-1, the V gene TRBV29-1; 9 bases line up with TRBD2. This CDR3 contains 21 residues. CDR1 is SQVTM and CDR2 is ANQGSEA in the germline V gene. V trimming: 8 bases; J trimming: 9 bases; junction bases outside the gene matches: 35. Here the CDR3 DNA reads TGCAGCCCCCCGAGAGGGGATCCCGGGACTAGCAACCTTCCTGGGGCGGCTGAGCAGTTCTTC. Amino acids: CSPPRGDPGTSNLPGAAEQFF.